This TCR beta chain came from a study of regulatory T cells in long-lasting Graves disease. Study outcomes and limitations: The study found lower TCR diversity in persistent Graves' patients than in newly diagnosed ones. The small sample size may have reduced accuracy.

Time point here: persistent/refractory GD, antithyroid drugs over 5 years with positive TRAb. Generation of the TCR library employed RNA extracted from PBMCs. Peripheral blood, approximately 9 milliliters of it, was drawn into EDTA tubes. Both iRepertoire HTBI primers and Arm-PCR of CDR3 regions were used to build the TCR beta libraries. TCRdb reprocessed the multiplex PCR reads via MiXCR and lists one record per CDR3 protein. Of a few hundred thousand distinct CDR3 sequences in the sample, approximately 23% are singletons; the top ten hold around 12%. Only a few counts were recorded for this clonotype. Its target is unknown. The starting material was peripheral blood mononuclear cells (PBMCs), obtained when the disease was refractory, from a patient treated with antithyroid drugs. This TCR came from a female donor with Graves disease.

The CDR3 loop is CASSFGGLRVGANVLTF. The CDR3 bases are TGTGCCAGCAGCTTTGGGGGCCTAAGGGTCGGGGCCAACGTCCTGACTTTC. The chain is built from TRBV11-3 and TRBJ2-6; weak D call: TRBD1 (6 bases). Deletions cut 3 bases from V and 4 bases from J, with 16 bases between. From germline, CDR1 is SGHNT and CDR2 YENEEA. The CDR3 contains 17 residues.